Below are 10 T cell receptor beta chains sequenced from a single sample in a study of graft-versus-host responses after intestinal transplantation. Clones were read by immunoSEQ multiplex PCR, and TCRdb kept only the in-frame ones, dropping some. The data contain roughly 120,000 clones, approximately 95% of them seen just once; the ten biggest clones take up over 2.5%. The antigens of these receptors remain unknown. Sample: unstimulated CD8+ T cells sorted from spleen or lymph node cells, taken before intestinal transplant. The receptors were sampled from a human donor who received an intestinal transplant.

V and J are TRBV28 and TRBJ1-5; 12 positions match TRBD1. In germline, CDR1 is MDHEN, CDR2 SYDVKM. Trimming removed 3 bases from V and 6 bases from J; junction bases left unmatched: 9. The CDR3 contains 17 residues. The CDR3 DNA reads TGTGCCAGCAGTTTTGGGACAGGGGGCAACCGGGGTCAGCCCCAGCATTTT. Translated: CASSFGTGGNRGQPQHF. Filled out from reference TRBV28 and TRBJ1-5, the complete variable domain reads DVKVTQSSRYLVKRTGEKVFLECVQDMDHENMFWYRQDPGLGLRLIYFSYDVKMKEKGDIPEGYSVSREKKERFSLILESASTNQTSMYLCASSFGTGGNRGQPQHFGDGTRLSIL.

The V and J genes are TRBV19 and TRBJ1-1; a possible D gene is TRBD1 (5 bases). Germline-derived CDR1 and CDR2 are LNHDA and SQIVND (reference sequence). V was clipped by 6 bases and J by 6 bases, with 14 bases between them. The CDR3 has 13 amino acids. CDR3 nucleotide sequence: TGTGCCAGTAGCTACTCCATACAGGCTGAAGCTTTCTTT. Translation: CASSYSIQAEAFF.

The V gene is TRBV19, the J gene TRBJ1-5; 8 bases align to TRBD1. The V gene end was trimmed by 3 bases and the J gene end by 2 bases; junction bases not matched to a gene: 3. Germline assignment: CDR1 LNHDA and CDR2 SQIVND (reference sequence). The CDR3 is 15 amino acids. CDR3 nucleotides: TGTGCCAGTAGTATTTGGACAGGGCGCAATCAGCCCCAGCATTTT. Residues: CASSIWTGRNQPQHF.

This chain connects TRBV6-9 to TRBJ1-5; 7 nucleotides match TRBD1. V lost 5 bases, J lost 3 bases, and 10 bases stayed unmatched. This CDR3 contains 16 residues. The V gene's germline CDR1 is MNHGY and CDR2 SVAAGI. Here the CDR3 reads CASSQRTGTVNQPQHF. CDR3 sequence (DNA): TGTGCCAGCAGTCAGCGTACCGGGACAGTCAATCAGCCCCAGCATTTT.

The V and J genes are TRBV29-1 and TRBJ2-7; 10 nucleotides agree with TRBD1. The ends lost 8 bases at V and 6 bases at J; junction bases unmatched: 13. The CDR3 consists of 14 residues. Germline lookup yields CDR1 SQVTM and CDR2 ANQGSEA. CDR3: CSTHSGTGASEQYF. In DNA, the CDR3 is TGCAGCACCCACTCCGGGACAGGGGCCTCCGAGCAGTACTTC.

The genes are TRBV9 and TRBJ2-1, with TRBD2 identical over 10 bases. The CDR3 is 15 residues long. The V segment lost 0 bases and the J segment 7 bases; nucleotides outside the gene matches: 4. Germline CDR1 and CDR2: SGDLS and YYNGEE. For the CDR3, the DNA is TGTGCCAGCAGCGTAGCAGCGGGAGGGGGTAATGAGCAGTTCTTC. Its protein product is CASSVAAGGGNEQFF.

The chain carries TRBV19 and TRBJ2-7; the match to TRBD1 covers 10 bases. Unmatched junction bases numbered 3, after V lost 3 bases and J lost 4 bases. The CDR3 totals 14 residues. From germline, CDR1 is LNHDA and CDR2 SQIVND (reference sequence). The CDR3: CASSISDRGYEQYF. The CDR3, as DNA: TGTGCCAGTAGTATCTCGGACAGGGGGTACGAGCAGTACTTC.

About this clone itself: Its ends do not fully match the called genes, so a read error is possible. This chain uses TRBV7-9 with TRBJ2-1; no definite D call. The CDR3 extends over 13 amino acids. Germline loops: CDR1 SEHNR, CDR2 FQNEAQ (reference sequence). CDR3 coding DNA: TGCAGGTCGGCAGGTCCCCTCTCGGATGAGCAGTTCTTC. It specifies CRSAGPLSDEQFF.

V is TRBV7-9 and J is TRBJ2-3; D gene uncertain. Germline values: CDR1 SEHNR, CDR2 FQNEAQ (reference sequence). The CDR3 covers 13 residues. The ends were cut back, 1 base at V and 4 bases at J, with 6 bases in the middle. CDR3 sequence reads: CASSLGPSDTQYF. In nucleotides, the CDR3 is TGTGCCAGCAGCTTAGGACCCTCAGATACGCAGTATTTT.

J is TRBJ2-1 and V is TRBV10-1; D unclear. V was pared by 2 bases and J by 7 bases, with 15 bases between. The germline CDR1 and CDR2 sequences are WNHNN and SYGVQD (reference sequence). The CDR3 runs 15 residues. DNA for the CDR3: TGCGCCAGCAGTGAGGAAGTCCGCTTCATGAATGAGCAGTTCTTC. Protein: CASSEEVRFMNEQFF.